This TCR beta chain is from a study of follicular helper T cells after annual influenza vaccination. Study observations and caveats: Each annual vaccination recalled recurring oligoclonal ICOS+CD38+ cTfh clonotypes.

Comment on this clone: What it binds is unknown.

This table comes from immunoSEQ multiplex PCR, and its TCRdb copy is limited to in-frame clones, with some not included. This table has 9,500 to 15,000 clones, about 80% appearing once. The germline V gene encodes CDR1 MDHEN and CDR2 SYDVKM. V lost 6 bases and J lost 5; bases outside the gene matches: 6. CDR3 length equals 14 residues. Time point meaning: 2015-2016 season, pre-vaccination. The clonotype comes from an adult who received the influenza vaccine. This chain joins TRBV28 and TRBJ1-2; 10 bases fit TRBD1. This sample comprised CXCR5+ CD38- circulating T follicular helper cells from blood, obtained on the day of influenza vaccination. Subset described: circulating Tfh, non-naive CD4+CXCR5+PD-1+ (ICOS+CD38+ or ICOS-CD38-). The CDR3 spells CASSQTGGVYGYTF. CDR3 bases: TGTGCCAGCAGCCAGACAGGGGGCGTTTATGGCTACACCTTC.